This T cell receptor beta chain was profiled in a study of blood T cell repertoires in COVID-19. In the study overall: Collection of acute and convalescent COVID-19 samples took place in the United States, Italy and Spain. T cells, B-cell-depleted T cells, or PBMCs supplied cDNA or gDNA.

The germline V and J ends were trimmed by 6 bases and 8 bases, with 16 bases remaining between them. Germline CDR1 and CDR2: MGHRA and YSYEKL. The CDR3 runs 13 residues. How the authors handled the data: Quantification of nucleated cells was approximated via reference gene primer amplification. Using immunoSEQ multiplex PCR, the repertoire was profiled, and TCRdb retains in-frame clones only, with some absent. D and trimming come from the DNA, and the V and J calls and clone size come from that table. The data contain 350,000 to 450,000 clones, roughly nine tenths of them singletons. The chain uses TRBV4-1 and TRBJ1-2; D possibly corresponds to TRBD1 (6 bases). This TCR came from a man aged 40-55 years with acute or convalescent COVID-19. The sample consisted of peripheral blood. CDR3 bases: TGCGCCAGCAGTTACACAGGGAGGGGAGGCTACACCTTC. It is translated as CASSYTGRGGYTF.